The 24 T cell receptor beta chains below all came from one sample that was sequenced in a study of OX40 agonist ivuxolimab in advanced cancers. Profiling relied on immunoSEQ multiplex PCR, and the TCRdb table lists in-frame clones only, not all of them. This sample has 14,000 or so clones; around 82% occur once, and the top ten carry 15% to 20%. The sample was CD4+ or CD8+ T cells sorted from blood, taken in a trial of the OX40 agonist ivuxolimab. The origin of the receptors is an adult with an advanced solid tumor such as melanoma, head and neck, liver or kidney cancer.

This clone was detected a few times. DNA of the CDR3: TGTGCCAGCAGTTACGCGACCGGGACAGCGGGTGGCTACACCTTC. It specifies CASSYATGTAGGYTF. This sequence joins TRBV27 and TRBJ1-2; 7 bases line up with TRBD1. The germline CDR1 and CDR2 sequences are MNHEY and SMNVEV (reference sequence). The CDR3 runs to 15 residues. The ends lost 4 bases at V and 7 bases at J; junction bases unmatched: 12.

This chain links TRBV28 with TRBJ1-5; D may be TRBD1 (6 bases). Germline values: CDR1 MDHEN, CDR2 SYDVKM. V was shortened by 4 bases and J by 7 bases, with 14 bases between the two germline ends. This CDR3 comprises 14 residues. The CDR3, as DNA: TGTGCCAGCAGTTCCCAGGGGAGAAAGCAGCCCCAGCATTTT. Protein sequence: CASSSQGRKQPQHF.

The CDR3 DNA is TGTGCCAGCAGCCCTGGACAGTACGAGCAGTACTTC. Its translation is CASSPGQYEQYF. The chain couples TRBV11-2 to TRBJ2-7, with D perhaps matching TRBD1 (6 bases). The CDR3 spans 12 residues. Per the germline V gene, CDR1 is SGHAT and CDR2 is FQNNGV. Trimming stripped 5 bases from V and 4 bases from J, with 9 bases between.

The chain links TRBV7-8 to TRBJ2-1; tentative D call: TRBD1 (7 bases). The CDR3 sequence is 15 residues long. Trimming shortened V by 3 bases and J by 2 bases, and 11 bases separated the two germline ends. Germline V gene sequence: CDR1 SGHVS, CDR2 FQNEAQ. CDR3 nucleotide sequence: TGTGCCAGCAGCTTTGCGGGACAGCCCTACAATGAGCAGTTCTTC. Amino acid sequence: CASSFAGQPYNEQFF.

V usage is TRBV6-6 and J usage is TRBJ1-1; D call uncertain. With 5 bases removed from V and 4 bases from J, the gap between germline ends came to 17 bases. Germline V lookup: CDR1 MNHNY, CDR2 SVGAGI (reference sequence). The CDR3 sequence is 15 residues long. The DNA of the CDR3 is TGTGCCAGCAGTCCGGCAGAGGGATTGGGCACTGAAGCTTTCTTT. Encoded protein: CASSPAEGLGTEAFF.

The J gene is TRBJ2-7, the V gene TRBV23-1; D gene uncertain. TRBV23-1 is flagged as an ORF with uncertain function. The CDR3 is 13 amino acids. The germline V and J ends were trimmed by 6 bases and 7 bases, with 16 bases remaining between them. For the CDR3, the DNA is TGCGCCAGCAGCCAACGACCCTCATGGGAGCAGTACTTC. This gives the protein CASSQRPSWEQYF.

This chain uses TRBV4-3 with TRBJ1-3; tentatively, D is TRBD1 (5 bases). This CDR3 region has 17 residues. The V and J ends lost 0 bases and 2 bases respectively, with 14 bases between them. Germline V gives CDR1 LGHNA, CDR2 YSLEER. This CDR3 is CASSQDGRRGTGNTIYF. The CDR3 bases are TGCGCCAGCAGCCAAGATGGGCGGAGGGGCACTGGAAACACCATATATTTT.

The chain combines TRBV15 with TRBJ2-1; D remains ambiguous. The germline V and J ends were trimmed by 1 base and 4 bases, with 11 bases remaining between them. This CDR3 has 15 amino acids. Germline CDR1 reads LNHNV; CDR2 reads YYDKDF (reference sequence). CDR3 residues: CATSRGDEGYNEQFF. The CDR3 DNA sequence: TGTGCCACCAGCAGAGGTGACGAAGGTTACAATGAGCAGTTCTTC.

The V gene is TRBV5-1, the J gene TRBJ2-5; TRBD2 matches 9 bases. Looked up from germline, CDR1 is SGHRS and CDR2 is YFSETQ. This CDR3 region has 14 residues. J lost 5 bases, V lost 4 bases, and 6 bases had no gene match. The CDR3 is CASSRPSGDETQYF. The CDR3 DNA reads TGCGCCAGCAGCCGCCCTAGCGGGGACGAGACCCAGTACTTC.

This clone was detected once. The chain recombines TRBV21-1 with TRBJ2-7; TRBD1 is taken as the D call from the table, unchecked against the DNA. TRBV21-1 represents a pseudogene. CDR3 length: 14 residues. The CDR3 protein is CASSRQGHSYEQYF. DNA of the CDR3: TGTGCCAGCAGCCGACAGGGCCATTCCTACGAGCAGTACTTC.

This chain links TRBV2 with TRBJ2-7; the D is unclear. Germline CDR1 reads SNHLY; CDR2 reads FYNNEI. Trimming removed 1 base at V and 3 bases at J, with 7 bases between. The CDR3 has 13 residues. The CDR3 region has the DNA TGTGCCAGCAGTGAAGTCGCAAACTACGAGCAGTACTTC. Its protein is CASSEVANYEQYF. The whole variable domain, filled in from reference TRBV2 and TRBJ2-7, reads EPEVTQTPSHQVTQMGQEVILRCVPISNHLYFYWYRQILGQKVEFLVSFYNNEISEKSEIFDDQFSVERPDGSNFTLKIRSTKLEDSAMYFCASSEVANYEQYFGPGTRLTVT.

The chain is built from TRBV4-2 and TRBJ2-1, with 8 bases identical to TRBD2. Trimming took 1 base from V and 9 from J; bases not matched to a gene: 8. The germline gives CDR1 LGHNA, CDR2 YNFKEQ. This CDR3 spans 15 amino acids. The chain's CDR3 is CASSQVTGGPREQFF. In DNA, the CDR3 is TGTGCCAGCAGCCAAGTCACGGGAGGGCCGCGTGAGCAGTTCTTC.

The V gene is TRBV6-6, the J gene TRBJ2-5; D not certain. The J call may be faulty, since TRBJ2-7 better matches the DNA end. This CDR3 spans 13 amino acids. Looked up from germline, CDR1 is MNHNY and CDR2 is SVGAGI (reference sequence). This CDR3 reads CASSPGSAYEQYF. The CDR3 nucleotides read TGTGCCAGCAGCCCCGGCAGTGCCTACGAGCAGTACTTC.

The rearrangement joins TRBV4-2 to TRBJ1-3; D ambiguous. Deletions cut 5 bases from V and 4 bases from J, with 3 bases between. Germline CDR1 and CDR2: LGHNA and YNFKEQ. The CDR3 runs to 11 residues. The CDR3 loop reads CASSEGNTIYF. CDR3 nucleotides: TGTGCCAGCAGCGAGGGAAACACCATATATTTT.

The chain joins TRBV5-4 to TRBJ2-7, with a tentative D call TRBD1 (7 bases). This CDR3 is 18 amino acids long. CDR1 is SGHNT and CDR2 is YYREEE in the germline V gene (reference sequence). Deletions cut 4 bases from V and 0 bases from J, with 23 bases between. The CDR3 coding sequence is TGTGCCAGCAGCCCGGACTATTATAAAGGGGGCATCTCCTACGAGCAGTACTTC. As protein: CASSPDYYKGGISYEQYF.

The rearrangement joins TRBV11-2 to TRBJ2-1, with D perhaps TRBD2 (6 bases). The germline V gene has CDR1 SGHAT and CDR2 FQNNGV. This CDR3 is built from 16 residues. Deletions cut 4 bases from V and 12 bases from J, with 25 bases between. CDR3 region: CASSSPGDWAHGGQFF. In nucleotides, the CDR3 is TGTGCCAGCAGCTCCCCAGGAGATTGGGCGCACGGGGGGCAGTTCTTC.

This clone has only a few counts. The V call is TRBV11-2, the J call TRBJ2-5; TRBD1 matches 7 bases. This CDR3 is built from 17 residues. Germline CDR1 is SGHAT and CDR2 is FQNNGV. With V trimmed by 3 bases and J by 2 bases, 12 bases remained unmatched. CDR3 protein: CASSLPPLGTEQETQYF. Written as DNA, the CDR3 is TGTGCCAGCAGCTTGCCCCCCCTAGGGACAGAGCAAGAGACCCAGTACTTC.

CDR3 bases: TGTGCCAGCAGCCAAGATTGGGCGGGAGGGTACGAGCAGTACTTC. Its protein product is CASSQDWAGGYEQYF. This sequence joins TRBV4-2 and TRBJ2-7; TRBD2 matches at 9 bases. With V trimmed by 0 bases and J by 4 bases, 4 bases remained unmatched. The CDR3 totals 15 residues. Germline CDR1 is LGHNA and CDR2 is YNFKEQ.

This chain links TRBV6-1 with TRBJ1-1; D may be TRBD1 (6 bases). The ends were cut back, 8 bases at V and 11 bases at J, with 15 bases in the middle. Germline V CDR1 and CDR2: MNHNS, SASEGT. The CDR3 has 11 amino acids. As DNA, the CDR3 is TGTGCCAGCCGGCGCGAAGGGGGGGCTTTCTTT. This codes for CASRREGGAFF.

This chain uses TRBV7-6 with TRBJ2-5; D is possibly TRBD1 (7 bases). The ends were cut back, 6 bases at V and 1 base at J, with 12 bases in the middle. From germline, CDR1 is SGHVS and CDR2 FNYEAQ. The CDR3 length is 14 residues. The CDR3 sequence: CASREGAAQETQYF. In DNA, the CDR3 is TGTGCCAGCAGGGAGGGGGCGGCCCAAGAGACCCAGTACTTC. The full variable domain, rest sourced from reference TRBV7-6 and TRBJ2-5, is GAGVSQSPRYKVTKRGQDVALRCDPISGHVSLYWYRQALGQGPEFLTYFNYEAQQDKSGLPNDRFSAERPEGSISTLTIQRTEQRDSAMYRCASREGAAQETQYFGPGTRLLVL.

The V and J genes are TRBV5-1 and TRBJ2-7, with 11 bases matching TRBD2. The CDR3 is 15 residues long. The V segment lost 1 base and the J segment 2 bases; nucleotides outside the gene matches: 2. The germline CDR1 and CDR2 sequences are SGHRS and YFSETQ. The CDR3 protein is CASSLSSGRAYEQYF. The CDR3 DNA is TGCGCCAGCAGCTTGAGTAGCGGGAGGGCCTACGAGCAGTACTTC.

J is TRBJ2-2 and V is TRBV11-1, with D possibly matching TRBD2 (6 bases). The CDR3 loop spans 16 amino acids. CDR1 and CDR2 (germline): SGHAT, FQDESV (reference sequence). Trimming shortened V by 5 bases and J by 3 bases, and 16 bases separated the two germline ends. The CDR3 here is CASSLRERHYTGELFF. CDR3 bases: TGTGCCAGCAGCCTCCGGGAGCGGCATTACACCGGGGAGCTGTTTTTT.

This chain connects TRBV5-4 to TRBJ1-1; tentative D call: TRBD1 (5 bases). The V end lost 0 bases, the J end lost 6 bases, and 12 bases lay between the germline ends. There are 14 residues in the CDR3. CDR1 is SGHNT and CDR2 is YYREEE in the germline V gene (reference sequence). The CDR3 region is CASSLEGRTAEAFF. As DNA, the CDR3 is TGTGCCAGCAGCTTGGAGGGGCGCACAGCTGAAGCTTTCTTT. The variable domain in full, completed from reference TRBV5-4 and TRBJ1-1, reads ETGVTQSPTHLIKTRGQQVTLRCSSQSGHNTVSWYQQALGQGPQFIFQYYREEENGRGNFPPRFSGLQFPNYSSELNVNALELDDSALYLCASSLEGRTAEAFFGQGTRLTVV.

V and J are TRBV28 and TRBJ2-1; D possibly matches TRBD1 or TRBD2 (7 bases each). Deletions cut 8 bases from V and 6 bases from J, with 14 bases between. Germline CDR1 and CDR2: MDHEN and SYDVKM. This CDR3 has 13 amino acids. The CDR3 DNA reads TGTGCCAGCGGGGGGGACAGCTTCAATGAGCAGTTCTTC. Translated, it gives CASGGDSFNEQFF.